This T cell receptor (beta chain) derives from a study of vaccination and CD4 T cells after COVID-19. About the study: Recovered patients in the cohort numbered six men and four women, two of them Hispanic. As a positive control, some control cultures were given a CEFX pool, while others were given an HIV-1 Nef pool or no peptide. Following dose two, a median around 70 days (range 14 to 241) passed before post-vaccine samples were taken.

Germline lookup yields CDR1 SGHRS and CDR2 YFSETQ. CDR3 size: 14 residues. Trimming took 5 bases from V and 1 from J, leaving 10 bases between them. Regarding this clonotype: Its matching antigen is unknown.

Sequenced with the Oncomine TCR Beta short-read assay was DNA taken from cultured CD4+ T cells. TCRdb reprocessed the PCR reads via MiXCR and lists one record per CDR3 protein. The sample has roughly 7,400 distinct CDR3 sequences, about 40% seen once. Stated treatment: approximately 10-day PBMC culture with coronavirus spike peptide pools or control peptides (ViraFEST assay). The unexposed donor's CD4+ T cells were collected before the COVID-19 pandemic (2011-2018). After expanding antigen-specific T cells with peptide pools, ViraFEST sequenced their TCRs. The V gene is TRBV5-1, the J gene TRBJ1-5; D uncertain. The source material was CD4+ T cells from blood, cultured in vitro. This receptor was taken from a human donor in good health. The CDR3 nucleotides read TGCGCCAGCAGTTTCGGCGGGAGCAATCAGCCCCAGCATTTT. Its protein is CASSFGGSNQPQHF.